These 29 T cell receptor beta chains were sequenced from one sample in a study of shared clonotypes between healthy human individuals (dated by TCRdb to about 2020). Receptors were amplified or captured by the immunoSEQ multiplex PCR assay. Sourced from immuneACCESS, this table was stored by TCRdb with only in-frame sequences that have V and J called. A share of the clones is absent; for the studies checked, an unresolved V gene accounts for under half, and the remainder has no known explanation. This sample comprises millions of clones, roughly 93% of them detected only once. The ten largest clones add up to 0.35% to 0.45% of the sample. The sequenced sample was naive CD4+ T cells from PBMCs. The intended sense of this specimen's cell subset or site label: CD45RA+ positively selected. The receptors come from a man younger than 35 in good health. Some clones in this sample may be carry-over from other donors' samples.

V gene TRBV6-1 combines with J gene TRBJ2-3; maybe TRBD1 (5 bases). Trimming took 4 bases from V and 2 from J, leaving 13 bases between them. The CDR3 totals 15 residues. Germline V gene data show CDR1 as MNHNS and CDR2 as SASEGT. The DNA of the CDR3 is TGTGCCAGCAGTGCAGGGCAGACCTACACAGATACGCAGTATTTT. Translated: CASSAGQTYTDTQYF.

The CDR3 DNA reads TGCGCCAGCAACGGCAGGGACGAACCGGGCTCTGGGGCCAACGTCCTGACTTTC. As protein: CASNGRDEPGSGANVLTF. The chain is built from TRBV10-1 and TRBJ2-6; D could derive from TRBD1 or TRBD2 (5 bases each). In germline, CDR1 is WNHNN, CDR2 SYGVQD (reference sequence). This CDR3 has 18 residues. Trimming removed 7 bases from V and 0 bases from J, with 19 bases in between.

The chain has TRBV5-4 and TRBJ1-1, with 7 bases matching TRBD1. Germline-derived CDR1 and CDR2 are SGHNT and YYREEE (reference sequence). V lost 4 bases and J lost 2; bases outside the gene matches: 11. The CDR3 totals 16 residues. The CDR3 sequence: CASSLQGGYANTEAFF. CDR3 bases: TGTGCCAGCAGCCTTCAAGGGGGCTATGCCAACACTGAAGCTTTCTTT.

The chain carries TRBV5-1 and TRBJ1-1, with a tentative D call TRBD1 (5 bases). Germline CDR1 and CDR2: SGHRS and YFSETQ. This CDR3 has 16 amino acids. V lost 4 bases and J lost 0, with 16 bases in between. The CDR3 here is CASSPGATRMNTEAFF. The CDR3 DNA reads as TGCGCCAGCAGCCCCGGGGCTACTCGGATGAACACTGAAGCTTTCTTT.

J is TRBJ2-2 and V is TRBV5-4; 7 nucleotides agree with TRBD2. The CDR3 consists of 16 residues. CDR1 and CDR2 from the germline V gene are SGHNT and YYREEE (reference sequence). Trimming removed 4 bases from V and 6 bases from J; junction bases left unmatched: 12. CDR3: CASSQNGLVGPGELFF. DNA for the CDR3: TGTGCCAGCAGCCAAAACGGACTAGTAGGGCCCGGGGAGCTGTTTTTT.

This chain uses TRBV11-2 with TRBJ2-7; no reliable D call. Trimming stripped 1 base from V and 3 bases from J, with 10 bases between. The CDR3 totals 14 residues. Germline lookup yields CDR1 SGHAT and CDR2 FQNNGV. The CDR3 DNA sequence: TGTGCCAGCAGCTTAGCTGCAGCTTACTACGAGCAGTACTTC. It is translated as CASSLAAAYYEQYF.

Here the CDR3 DNA reads TGTGCCAGCAGTTTATTAGGAGGCGACCCCAACTCTGGGGCCAACGTCCTGACTTTC. Encoded protein: CASSLLGGDPNSGANVLTF. The V call is TRBV28, the J call TRBJ2-6; D is perhaps TRBD2 (5 bases). This CDR3 has 19 amino acids. Germline values: CDR1 MDHEN, CDR2 SYDVKM. V dropped 1 base and J dropped 0 bases, with 16 bases sitting between them.

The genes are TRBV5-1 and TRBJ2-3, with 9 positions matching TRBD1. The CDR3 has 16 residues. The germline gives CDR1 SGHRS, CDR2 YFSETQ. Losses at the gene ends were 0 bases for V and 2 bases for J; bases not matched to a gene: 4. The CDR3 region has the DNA TGCGCCAGCAGCTTGGAAGGGGACAGGGTCACAGATACGCAGTATTTT. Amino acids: CASSLEGDRVTDTQYF.

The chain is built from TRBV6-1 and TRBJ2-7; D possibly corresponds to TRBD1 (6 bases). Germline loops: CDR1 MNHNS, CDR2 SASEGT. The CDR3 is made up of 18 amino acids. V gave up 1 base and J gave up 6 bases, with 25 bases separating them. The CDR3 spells CASSEGWRWTVLSGEQYF. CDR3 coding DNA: TGTGCCAGCAGTGAAGGATGGAGGTGGACAGTTCTAAGCGGCGAGCAGTACTTC.

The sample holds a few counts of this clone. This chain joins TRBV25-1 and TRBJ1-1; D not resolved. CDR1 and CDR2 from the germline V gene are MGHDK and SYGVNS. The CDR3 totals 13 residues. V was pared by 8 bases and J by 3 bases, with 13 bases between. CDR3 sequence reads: CASSWLEDTEAFF. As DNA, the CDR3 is TGTGCCAGCTCCTGGCTGGAGGACACTGAAGCTTTCTTT.

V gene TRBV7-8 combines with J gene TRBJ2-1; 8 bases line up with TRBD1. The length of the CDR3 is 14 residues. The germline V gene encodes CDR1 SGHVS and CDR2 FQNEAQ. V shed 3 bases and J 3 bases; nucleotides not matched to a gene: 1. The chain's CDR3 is CASSLGTGYNEQFF. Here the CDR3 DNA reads TGTGCCAGCAGCTTGGGGACAGGCTACAATGAGCAGTTCTTC.

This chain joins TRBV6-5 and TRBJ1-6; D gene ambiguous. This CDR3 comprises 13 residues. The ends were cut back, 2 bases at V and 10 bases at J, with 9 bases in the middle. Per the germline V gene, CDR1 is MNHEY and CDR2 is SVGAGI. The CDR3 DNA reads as TGTGCCAGCAGTTACAAAGGGTTCTCACCCCTCCACTTT. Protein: CASSYKGFSPLHF.

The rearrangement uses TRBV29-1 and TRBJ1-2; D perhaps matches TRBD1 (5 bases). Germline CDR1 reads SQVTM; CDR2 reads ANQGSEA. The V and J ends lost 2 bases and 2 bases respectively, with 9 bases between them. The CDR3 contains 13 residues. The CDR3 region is CSVELAGNYGYTF. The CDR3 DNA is TGCAGCGTTGAACTGGCAGGGAACTATGGCTACACCTTC.

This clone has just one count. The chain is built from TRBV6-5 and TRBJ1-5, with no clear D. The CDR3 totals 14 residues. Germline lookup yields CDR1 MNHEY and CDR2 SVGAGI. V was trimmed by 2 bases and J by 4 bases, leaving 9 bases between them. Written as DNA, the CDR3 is TGTGCCAGCAGTTACGGGGAGCATAATCAGCCCCAGCATTTT. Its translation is CASSYGEHNQPQHF.

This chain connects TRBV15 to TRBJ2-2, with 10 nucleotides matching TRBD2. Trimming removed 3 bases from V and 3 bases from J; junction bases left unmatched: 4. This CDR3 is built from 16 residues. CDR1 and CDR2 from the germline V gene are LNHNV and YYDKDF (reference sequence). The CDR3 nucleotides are TGTGCCACCAGCAGGCGTCTAGCGGGAGACACCGGGGAGCTGTTTTTT. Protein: CATSRRLAGDTGELFF.

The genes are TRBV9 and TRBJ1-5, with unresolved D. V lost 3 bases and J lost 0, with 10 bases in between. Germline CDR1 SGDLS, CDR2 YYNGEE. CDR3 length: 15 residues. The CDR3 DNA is TGTGCCAGCAGCGCCGGGGTCCATAGCAATCAGCCCCAGCATTTT. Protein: CASSAGVHSNQPQHF.

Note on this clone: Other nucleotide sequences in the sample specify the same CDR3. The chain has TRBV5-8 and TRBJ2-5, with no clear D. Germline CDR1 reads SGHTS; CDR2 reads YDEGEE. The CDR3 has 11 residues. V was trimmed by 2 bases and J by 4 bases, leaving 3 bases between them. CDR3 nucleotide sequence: TGTGCCAGCAGCTTCGGAGAGACCCAGTACTTC. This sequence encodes CASSFGETQYF. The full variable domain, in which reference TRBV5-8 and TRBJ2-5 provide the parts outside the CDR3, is EAGVTQSPTHLIKTRGQQATLRCSPISGHTSVYWYQQALGLGLQFLLWYDEGEERNRGNFPPRFSGRQFPNYSSELNVNALELEDSALYLCASSFGETQYFGPGTRLLVL.

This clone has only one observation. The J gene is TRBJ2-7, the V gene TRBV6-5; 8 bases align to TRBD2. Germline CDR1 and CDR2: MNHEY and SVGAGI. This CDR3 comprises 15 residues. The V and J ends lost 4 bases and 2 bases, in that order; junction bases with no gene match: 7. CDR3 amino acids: CASSSPAGAAYEQYF. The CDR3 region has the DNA TGTGCCAGCAGTTCCCCAGCGGGAGCTGCCTACGAGCAGTACTTC.

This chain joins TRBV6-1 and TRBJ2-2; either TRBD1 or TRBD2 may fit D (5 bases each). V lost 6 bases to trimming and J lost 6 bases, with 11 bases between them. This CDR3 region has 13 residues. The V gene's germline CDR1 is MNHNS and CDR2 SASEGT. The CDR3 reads CASSRGAAGELFF. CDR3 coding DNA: TGTGCCAGCAGCCGAGGGGCCGCCGGGGAGCTGTTTTTT.

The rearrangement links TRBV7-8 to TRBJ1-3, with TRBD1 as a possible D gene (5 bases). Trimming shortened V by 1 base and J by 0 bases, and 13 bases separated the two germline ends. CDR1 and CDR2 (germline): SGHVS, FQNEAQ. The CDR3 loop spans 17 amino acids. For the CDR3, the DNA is TGTGCCAGCAGCTTAGTCGTCGGGGGATCCTCTGGAAACACCATATATTTT. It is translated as CASSLVVGGSSGNTIYF.

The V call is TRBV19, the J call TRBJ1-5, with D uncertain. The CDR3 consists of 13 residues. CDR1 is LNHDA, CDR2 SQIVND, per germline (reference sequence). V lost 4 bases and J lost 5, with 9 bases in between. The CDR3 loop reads CASSTQPDQPQHF. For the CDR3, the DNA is TGTGCCAGTAGTACCCAGCCCGATCAGCCCCAGCATTTT. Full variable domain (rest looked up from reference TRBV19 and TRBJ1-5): DGGITQSPKYLFRKEGQNVTLSCEQNLNHDAMYWYRQDPGQGLRLIYYSQIVNDFQKGDIAEGYSVSREKKESFPLTVTSAQKNPTAFYLCASSTQPDQPQHFGDGTRLSIL.

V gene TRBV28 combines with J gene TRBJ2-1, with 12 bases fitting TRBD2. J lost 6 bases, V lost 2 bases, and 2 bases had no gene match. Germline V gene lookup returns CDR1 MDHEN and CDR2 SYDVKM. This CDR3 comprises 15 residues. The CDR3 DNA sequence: TGTGCCAGCAGTTTACTAGCGGGAGGGCGCAATGAGCAGTTCTTC. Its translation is CASSLLAGGRNEQFF.

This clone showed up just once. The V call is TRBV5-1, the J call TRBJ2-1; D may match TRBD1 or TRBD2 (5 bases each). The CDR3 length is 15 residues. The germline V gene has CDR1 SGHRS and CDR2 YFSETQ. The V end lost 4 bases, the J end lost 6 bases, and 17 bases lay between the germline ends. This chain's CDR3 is CASSGGTKNSNEQFF. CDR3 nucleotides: TGCGCCAGCAGCGGTGGGACGAAGAACAGCAATGAGCAGTTCTTC.

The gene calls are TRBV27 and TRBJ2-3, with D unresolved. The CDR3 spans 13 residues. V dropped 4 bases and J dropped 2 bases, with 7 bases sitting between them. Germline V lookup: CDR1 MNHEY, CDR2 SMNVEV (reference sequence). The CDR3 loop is CASSSRPTDTQYF. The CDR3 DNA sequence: TGTGCCAGCAGTTCCCGACCCACAGATACGCAGTATTTT.

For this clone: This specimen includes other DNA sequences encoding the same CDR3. The CDR3 DNA sequence: TGTGCCAGCAGTGGGGGACTAGCGGGCACCTACGAGCAGTACTTC. This codes for CASSGGLAGTYEQYF. This chain connects TRBV6-1 to TRBJ2-7; the match to TRBD2 covers 12 bases. Germline CDR1 is MNHNS and CDR2 is SASEGT. Losses at the gene ends were 4 bases for V and 2 bases for J; bases not matched to a gene: 3. The CDR3 totals 15 residues.

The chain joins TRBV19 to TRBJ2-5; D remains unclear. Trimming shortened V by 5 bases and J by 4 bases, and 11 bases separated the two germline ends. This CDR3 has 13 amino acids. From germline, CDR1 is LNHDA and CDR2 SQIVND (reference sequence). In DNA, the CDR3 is TGTGCCAGTAGTGGGTACCCAGGAGAGACCCAGTACTTC. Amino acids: CASSGYPGETQYF.

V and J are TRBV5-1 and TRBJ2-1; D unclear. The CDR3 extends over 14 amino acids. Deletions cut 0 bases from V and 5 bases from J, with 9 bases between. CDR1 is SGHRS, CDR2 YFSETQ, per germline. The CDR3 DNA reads TGCGCCAGCAGCTTGGGACCGCTAAACAATGAGCAGTTCTTC. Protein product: CASSLGPLNNEQFF.

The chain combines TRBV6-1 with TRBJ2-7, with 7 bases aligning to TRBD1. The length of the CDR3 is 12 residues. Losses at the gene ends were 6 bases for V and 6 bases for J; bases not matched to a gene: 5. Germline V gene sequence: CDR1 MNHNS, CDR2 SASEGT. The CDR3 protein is CASRPTGVEQYF. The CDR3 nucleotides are TGTGCCAGCAGGCCTACAGGGGTCGAGCAGTACTTC.

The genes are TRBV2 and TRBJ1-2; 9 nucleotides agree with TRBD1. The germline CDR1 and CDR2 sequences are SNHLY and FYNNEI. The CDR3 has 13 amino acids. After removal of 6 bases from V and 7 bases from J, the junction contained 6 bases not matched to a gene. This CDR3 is CASSGTGNPGYTF. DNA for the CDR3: TGTGCCAGCAGCGGGACAGGGAATCCTGGCTACACCTTC.